This T cell receptor (beta chain) appears in the sequencing data of a study of blood T cell repertoires in COVID-19. As for the study in general: The analysed material was cDNA or gDNA that came from T cells, B-cell-depleted T cells, or PBMCs.

The V gene's germline CDR1 is MNHEY and CDR2 SMNVEV (reference sequence). V was pared by 2 bases and J by 4 bases, with 8 bases between. The CDR3 covers 13 residues. In the original workflow: Quantification of nucleated cells was approximated via reference gene primer amplification. Sequenced by immunoSEQ multiplex PCR; TCRdb stores in-frame clones only, minus some. V and J calls and clone size are as listed in that table; D and trimming were resolved from the DNA. This sample has tens of thousands of clones, with approximately 90% found just once. Sequencing input: peripheral blood. The chain couples TRBV27 to TRBJ1-1, with a tentative D call TRBD1 (5 bases). The origin of this receptor is a human donor in a cohort sampled during active COVID-19. In DNA, the CDR3 is TGTGCCAGCAGTTTAGGGGGGGGCACTGAAGCTTTCTTT. This encodes CASSLGGGTEAFF.